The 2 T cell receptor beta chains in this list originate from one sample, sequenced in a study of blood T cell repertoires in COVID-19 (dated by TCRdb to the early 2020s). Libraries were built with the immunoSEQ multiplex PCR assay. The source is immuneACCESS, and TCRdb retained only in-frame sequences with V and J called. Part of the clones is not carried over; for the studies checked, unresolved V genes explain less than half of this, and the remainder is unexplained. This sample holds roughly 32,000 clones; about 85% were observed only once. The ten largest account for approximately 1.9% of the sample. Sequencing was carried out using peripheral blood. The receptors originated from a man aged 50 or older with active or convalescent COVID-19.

The CDR3, as DNA: TGCAGTGCTAGTAATACAGGGCGGCCGGATGGCTACACCTTC. Residues: CSASNTGRPDGYTF. The J gene is TRBJ1-2, the V gene TRBV20-1; possibly TRBD1 for D (6 bases). This CDR3 is built from 14 residues. Germline values: CDR1 DFQATT, CDR2 SNEGSKA (reference sequence). V lost 3 bases to trimming and J lost 6 bases, with 17 bases between them.

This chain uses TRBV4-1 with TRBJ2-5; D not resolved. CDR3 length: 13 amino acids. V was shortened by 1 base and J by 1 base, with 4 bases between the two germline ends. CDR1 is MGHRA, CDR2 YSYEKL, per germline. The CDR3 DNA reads TGCGCCAGCAGCCAAGCTTCCCAAGAGACCCAGTACTTC. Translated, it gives CASSQASQETQYF.